Below, 6 T cell receptor beta chains from the same sample are listed, as sequenced in a study of blood T cells in healthy people across ages (dated by TCRdb to the mid-2010s). The library was produced with 5' RACE. Data came from an Illumina HiSeq 2500. A second PCR of roughly 7 to 11 cycles was run with a J-beta primer mix and a sample-barcoded 5' primer. TCRdb applied fastp at Q25 and MiXCR to the public reads, then kept only in-frame beta chains. For every CDR3 protein sequence, its rows merge into one entry that carries the most common genes and DNA. This sample lists more than 650,000 distinct CDR3 sequences; around a quarter were detected once. 2.5% to 3.5% of the sample rests with the top ten. Separately, the same data were catalogued under a study of T cells of mothers and their children.

Material: blood. The receptors shown here come from a boy between 10 and 17 years old in good health.

The V gene is TRBV7-3, the J gene TRBJ2-5; D gene ambiguous. The J call may be faulty, since TRBJ2-7 better matches the DNA end. The CDR3 is 14 amino acids. Per the germline V gene, CDR1 is SGHTA and CDR2 is FQGTGA. The CDR3 spells CASSPDPGGYEQYF. The CDR3 DNA sequence: TGTGCCAGCAGCCCAGACCCGGGTGGCTACGAGCAGTACTTC.

This clonotype was recorded a few times. The V and J genes are TRBV29-1 and TRBJ2-3; D could derive from TRBD1 or TRBD2 (5 bases each). The germline CDR1 and CDR2 sequences are SQVTM and ANQGSEA. Deletions cut 8 bases from V and 2 bases from J, with 14 bases between. The CDR3 is 13 residues long. This chain's CDR3 is CSLIGTVTDTQYF. The CDR3 DNA sequence: TGCAGCTTGATCGGGACCGTCACAGATACGCAGTATTTT.

There are a few counts of this clonotype. The chain employs TRBV3-1 and TRBJ2-7; D may match TRBD1 or TRBD2 (5 bases each). CDR1 and CDR2 (germline): LGHDT, YNNKEL (reference sequence). The CDR3 has 12 residues. V lost 3 bases and J lost 11, with 14 bases in between. For the CDR3, the DNA is TGTGCCAGCAGCCATGCTCCGGGACGGAAGTACTTC. Translation: CASSHAPGRKYF.

This chain connects TRBV29-1 to TRBJ2-2; D perhaps matches TRBD2 (6 bases). The CDR3 totals 11 residues. The germline V gene encodes CDR1 SQVTM and CDR2 ANQGSEA. V was clipped by 7 bases and J by 6 bases, with 9 bases between them. CDR3 in amino acids: CSGRDSGELFF. The CDR3 DNA follows: TGCAGCGGACGGGACTCCGGGGAGCTGTTTTTT.

This chain links TRBV4-2 with TRBJ2-4, with 7 nucleotides matching TRBD2. CDR3 size: 15 residues. CDR1 and CDR2 (germline): LGHNA, YNFKEQ. Trimming at V came to 4 bases and at J to 7 bases, leaving 10 bases not matched to a gene. This chain's CDR3 is CASSPDRDYGNIQYF. Written as DNA, the CDR3 is TGTGCCAGCAGCCCCGACCGGGACTACGGCAACATTCAGTACTTC.

The CDR3 spells CAIHGGGGLTEAFF. The CDR3 DNA reads as TGTGCCATCCATGGGGGGGGAGGACTCACTGAAGCTTTCTTT. V and J are TRBV6-5 and TRBJ1-1, with a weak D call TRBD1 (5 bases). V lost 10 bases to trimming and J lost 4 bases, with 19 bases between them. The CDR3 is 14 residues long. CDR1 is MNHEY and CDR2 is SVGAGI in the germline V gene.